The sample holds a few counts of the clone carrying this T cell receptor beta chain. The target antigen is unknown. An equimolar mix of two oligonucleotides served as the beta constant-region primer for TRBC1 and TRBC2. The ligated cDNA underwent four PCR rounds using SP2 and nested alpha and beta constant-region primers. TCRdb fed the UMI-ligation and nested PCR reads into MiXCR, producing one record per CDR3 protein. The data hold roughly 140,000 distinct CDR3 sequences, with about a fifth observed a single time. This sample stems from a study of naive and memory T cell subsets. Whole-study results and caveats: The power law exponent of TCR abundance differed between naive and memory cells. Naive repertoires, especially CD8, held a few larger clonotypes, possibly memory cells re-expressing CD45RA. Clonotypes here are unpaired alpha or beta chain sequences. Over 95% of naive TCR sequences appeared only once after error correction, unlike memory subsets.

Looked up from germline, CDR1 is LNHNV and CDR2 is YYDKDF (reference sequence). This CDR3 contains 15 residues. The V and J ends lost 0 bases and 2 bases respectively, with 11 bases between them. The origin of this receptor is a human donor in good health. Sequencing was performed on naive CD8+ T cells from blood. The chain has TRBV15 and TRBJ2-7; the D call may be TRBD1 or TRBD2 (5 bases each). CDR3 bases: TGTGCCACCAGCAGAGATCGGGGCGAAGCCTACGAGCAGTACTTC. Translated: CATSRDRGEAYEQYF.